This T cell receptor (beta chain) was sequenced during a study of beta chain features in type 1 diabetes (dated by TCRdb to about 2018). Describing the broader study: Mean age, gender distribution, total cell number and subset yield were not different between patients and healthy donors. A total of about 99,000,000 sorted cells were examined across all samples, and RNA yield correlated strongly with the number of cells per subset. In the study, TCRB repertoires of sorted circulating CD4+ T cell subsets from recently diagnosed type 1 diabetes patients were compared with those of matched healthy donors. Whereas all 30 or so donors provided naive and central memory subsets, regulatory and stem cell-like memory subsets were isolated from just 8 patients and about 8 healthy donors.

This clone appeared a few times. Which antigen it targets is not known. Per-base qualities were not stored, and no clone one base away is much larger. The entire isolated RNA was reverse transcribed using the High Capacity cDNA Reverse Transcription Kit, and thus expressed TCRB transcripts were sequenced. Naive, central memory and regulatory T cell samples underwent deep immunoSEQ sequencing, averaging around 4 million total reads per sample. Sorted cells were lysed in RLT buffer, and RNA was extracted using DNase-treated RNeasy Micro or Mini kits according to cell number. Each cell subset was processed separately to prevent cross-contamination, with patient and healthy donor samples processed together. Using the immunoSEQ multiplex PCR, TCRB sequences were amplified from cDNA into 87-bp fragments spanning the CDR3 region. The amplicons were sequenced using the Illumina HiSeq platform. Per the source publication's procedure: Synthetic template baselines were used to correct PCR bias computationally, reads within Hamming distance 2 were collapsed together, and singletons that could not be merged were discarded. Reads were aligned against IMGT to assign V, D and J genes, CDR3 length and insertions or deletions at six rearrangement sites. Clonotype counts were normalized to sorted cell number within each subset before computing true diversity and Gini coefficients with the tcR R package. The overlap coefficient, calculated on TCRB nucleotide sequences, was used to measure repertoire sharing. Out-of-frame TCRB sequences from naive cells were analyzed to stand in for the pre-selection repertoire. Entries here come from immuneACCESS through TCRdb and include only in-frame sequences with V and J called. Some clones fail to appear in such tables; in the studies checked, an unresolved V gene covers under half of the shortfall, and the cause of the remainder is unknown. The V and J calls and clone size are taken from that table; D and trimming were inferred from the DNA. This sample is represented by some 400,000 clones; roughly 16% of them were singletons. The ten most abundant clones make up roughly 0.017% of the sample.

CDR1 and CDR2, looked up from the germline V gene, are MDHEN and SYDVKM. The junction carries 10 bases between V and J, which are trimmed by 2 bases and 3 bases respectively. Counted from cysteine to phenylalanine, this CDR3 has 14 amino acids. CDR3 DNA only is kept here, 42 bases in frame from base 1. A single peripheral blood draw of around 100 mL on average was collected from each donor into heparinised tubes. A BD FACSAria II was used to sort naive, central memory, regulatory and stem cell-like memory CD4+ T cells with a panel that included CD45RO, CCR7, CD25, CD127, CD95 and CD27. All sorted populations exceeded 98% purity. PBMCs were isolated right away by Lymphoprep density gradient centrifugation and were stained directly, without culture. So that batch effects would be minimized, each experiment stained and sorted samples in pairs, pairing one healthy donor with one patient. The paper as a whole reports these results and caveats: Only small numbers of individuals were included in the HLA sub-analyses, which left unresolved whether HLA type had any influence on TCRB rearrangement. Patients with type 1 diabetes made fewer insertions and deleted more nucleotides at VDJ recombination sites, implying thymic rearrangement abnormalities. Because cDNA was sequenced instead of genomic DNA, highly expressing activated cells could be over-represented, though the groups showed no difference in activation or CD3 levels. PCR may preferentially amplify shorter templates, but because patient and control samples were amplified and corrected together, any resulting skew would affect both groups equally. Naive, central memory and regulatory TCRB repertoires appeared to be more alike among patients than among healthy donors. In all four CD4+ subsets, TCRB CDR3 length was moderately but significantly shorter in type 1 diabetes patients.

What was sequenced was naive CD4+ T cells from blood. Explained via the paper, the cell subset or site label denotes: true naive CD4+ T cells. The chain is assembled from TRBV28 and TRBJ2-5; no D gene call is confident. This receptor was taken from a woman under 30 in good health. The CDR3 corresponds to CASSLPGLEETQYF. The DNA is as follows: TGTGCCAGCAGTTTACCGGGTCTAGAAGAGACCCAGTACTTC.